This is a list of T cell receptor beta chains from one sample in a study of cytomegalovirus exposure and HLA in healthy donors. The assay was immunoSEQ multiplex PCR, and TCRdb's table has in-frame clones only and misses some. The sample yields 90,000 to 120,000 clones, around three quarters seen once. The sequencing sample was made of PBMCs. The receptor source for this set is a female donor in good health and CMV-seropositive. Both conserved end residues are part of each CDR3. Each record gives: D gene, clone size, V gene, J gene, CDR3 DNA, CDR3 protein. The D gene is left open where the match is weak. Size is stated for part of the rows, as once, few or many counts, or as a class when the clone is expanded.

>TRBD2|-|TRBV5-1|TRBJ2-5
TGCGCCAGCAGCCGGGGGGGGATATCACAAGAGACCCAGTACTTC
CASSRGGISQETQYF
>-|-|TRBV4-2|TRBJ1-1
TGTGCCAGCAGCCCAACCCAAGATCGGTTACAGTTCATGAACACTGAAGCTTTCTTT
CASSPTQDRLQFMNTEAFF
>-|-|TRBV9|TRBJ2-1
TGTGCCAGCAGCGTAGGGTCCGGGTACAATGAGCAGTTCTTC
CASSVGSGYNEQFF
>TRBD2|once|TRBV19|TRBJ2-7
TGTGCCAGTAGTGACACCGGGACTAGGCTCGAGCAGTACTTC
CASSDTGTRLEQYF
>TRBD1|-|TRBV7-6|TRBJ2-1
TGTGCCAGCAGCCAAATGGGCGGTACCGGGACAGGGACTGAGCAGTTCTTC
CASSQMGGTGTGTEQFF
>-|-|TRBV4-1|TRBJ1-6
TGCGCCAGCAGGGGGGGAACCTCCTATAATTCACCCCTCCACTTT
CASRGGTSYNSPLHF
>-|-|TRBV30|TRBJ1-1
TGTGCCTGGATGTCGGGACTGAAGAACACTGAAGCTTTCTTT
CAWMSGLKNTEAFF
>-|-|TRBV19|TRBJ2-2
TGTGCCAGTAGTATCGAGCGCCCGAACACCGGGGAGCTGTTTTTT
CASSIERPNTGELFF
>TRBD2|-|TRBV2|TRBJ2-4
TGTGCCAGCAGTGAAGGGCTAGCGGGAGCCAAAAACATTCAGTACTTC
CASSEGLAGAKNIQYF
>-|-|TRBV19|TRBJ1-5
TGTGCCAGTAGTATAGTGGCAGGTAACAGCAATCAGCCCCAGCATTTT
CASSIVAGNSNQPQHF
>TRBD1|-|TRBV6-1|TRBJ1-5
TGTGCCAGCGGCGCTCGGGACAGGGCTCAGCCCCAGCATTTT
CASGARDRAQPQHF
>TRBD1|-|TRBV4-3|TRBJ2-1
TGCGCCAGCAGCCAAGATCGGGACAGGGGCTACGGGGATGAGCAGTTCTTC
CASSQDRDRGYGDEQFF
>-|-|TRBV7-8|TRBJ1-6
TGTGCCAGCAGCTTATATGATGGAGTAAGCTCACCCCTCCACTTT
CASSLYDGVSSPLHF
>TRBD1|-|TRBV27|TRBJ2-3
TGTGCCAGCAGTTTATCCGGGCAGGGGGTTTTTTTAAACACAGATACGCAGTATTTT
CASSLSGQGVFLNTDTQYF
>-|-|TRBV5-1|TRBJ2-6
TGCGCCAGCAGCTTGATGACAGGCCTATCCTCTGGGGCCAACGTCCTGACTTTC
CASSLMTGLSSGANVLTF
>-|-|TRBV4-2|TRBJ1-1
TGTGCCAGCAGCCAAGAACAATACAGAATGAACACTGAAGCTTTCTTT
CASSQEQYRMNTEAFF
>-|-|TRBV30|TRBJ2-7
-
CAWSVGTGAPAEYF
>-|-|TRBV7-9|TRBJ1-4
TGTGCCAGCAGCTTTAAGGACAGTCAAGAAAAACTGTTTTTT
CASSFKDSQEKLFF
>-|-|TRBV7-2|TRBJ2-1
TGTGCCAGCAGCTTGGCCACAGGGTCCTACAATGAGCAGTTCTTC
CASSLATGSYNEQFF
>TRBD2|-|TRBV9|TRBJ2-1
TGTGCCAGCAGCGTAGGTGGCGATTCGCGGGAGTCTCCCTACAATGAGCAGTTCTTC
CASSVGGDSRESPYNEQFF
>TRBD1|-|TRBV6-1|TRBJ2-3
TGTGCCAGCAGTAAGGACAGGGGTAGCACAGATACGCAGTATTTT
CASSKDRGSTDTQYF
>TRBD2|-|TRBV11-3|TRBJ2-7
TGTGCCAGCAGCTTAGATTCTAGCGGGAACTACGAGCAGTACTTC
CASSLDSSGNYEQYF
>-|-|TRBV12-5|TRBJ2-5
-
CASGLGTGTSGQETQYF
>TRBD1|-|TRBV11-2|TRBJ2-3
TGTGCCAGCAGCTCCGGACAGGGAAAGTCGGTTTGGGCAGATACGCAGTATTTT
CASSSGQGKSVWADTQYF
>-|few|TRBV20-1|TRBJ2-7
TGCAGTGCCACCCCTCTCGGCGAGCAGTACTTC
CSATPLGEQYF
>TRBD1|-|TRBV6-1|TRBJ2-1
TGTGCCAGCAGCAATGCCGGGACAGTATACAATGAGCAGTTCTTC
CASSNAGTVYNEQFF
>TRBD1|once|TRBV10-2|TRBJ1-1
TGCGCCAGCAGTGAGAACAGGGGGGACACTGAAGCTTTCTTT
CASSENRGDTEAFF
>-|-|TRBV29-1|TRBJ2-7
TGCAGCGTTGGGCAGGCCTACGAGCAGTACTTC
CSVGQAYEQYF
>-|once|TRBV6-1|TRBJ2-7
TGTGCCAGCAGCTTGGAGGGGCGGGGCACCTACGAGCAGTACTTC
CASSLEGRGTYEQYF
>-|-|TRBV28|TRBJ2-7
TGTGCCAGCTCGGGGTACGAGCAGTACTTC
CASSGYEQYF
>TRBD2|-|TRBV19|TRBJ2-2
TGTGCCAGTAGTATAGTAGGGCTAGCGGAAAACACCGGGGAGCTGTTTTTT
CASSIVGLAENTGELFF
>-|-|TRBV7-2|TRBJ1-1
TGTGCCAGCAGCCCCGGTGGGAGGGGCACTGAAGCTTTCTTT
CASSPGGRGTEAFF
>TRBD1|-|TRBV4-3|TRBJ1-3
TGCGCCAGCAGCCAAAGACAGGGTTTAAACACCATATATTTT
CASSQRQGLNTIYF
>TRBD2|-|TRBV5-1|TRBJ2-3
TGCGCCAGCTCCGGGACTAGCGGGAGCGGGACAGATACGCAGTATTTT
CASSGTSGSGTDTQYF
>TRBD1|-|TRBV7-6|TRBJ2-7
TGTGCCAGCAGCCCCACTGGTGGGACAGGGTACTACGAGCAGTACTTC
CASSPTGGTGYYEQYF
>-|-|TRBV19|TRBJ2-5
TGTGCCAGTAGTATGAAAGGGAGCCGCGAGACCCAGTACTTC
CASSMKGSRETQYF
>TRBD1|-|TRBV7-2|TRBJ2-1
TGTGCCAGCAGCTCGCAAGGGACAGGGGGTGGCAATGAGCAGTTCTTC
CASSSQGTGGGNEQFF
>-|few|TRBV30|TRBJ2-7
TGTGCCTGGACCCAGGACAACTCCTACGAGCAGTACTTC
CAWTQDNSYEQYF
>-|-|TRBV5-1|TRBJ2-7
TGCGCCAGCAGCTTGGTAGGAGGGGGCTTGTACGAGCAGTACTTC
CASSLVGGGLYEQYF